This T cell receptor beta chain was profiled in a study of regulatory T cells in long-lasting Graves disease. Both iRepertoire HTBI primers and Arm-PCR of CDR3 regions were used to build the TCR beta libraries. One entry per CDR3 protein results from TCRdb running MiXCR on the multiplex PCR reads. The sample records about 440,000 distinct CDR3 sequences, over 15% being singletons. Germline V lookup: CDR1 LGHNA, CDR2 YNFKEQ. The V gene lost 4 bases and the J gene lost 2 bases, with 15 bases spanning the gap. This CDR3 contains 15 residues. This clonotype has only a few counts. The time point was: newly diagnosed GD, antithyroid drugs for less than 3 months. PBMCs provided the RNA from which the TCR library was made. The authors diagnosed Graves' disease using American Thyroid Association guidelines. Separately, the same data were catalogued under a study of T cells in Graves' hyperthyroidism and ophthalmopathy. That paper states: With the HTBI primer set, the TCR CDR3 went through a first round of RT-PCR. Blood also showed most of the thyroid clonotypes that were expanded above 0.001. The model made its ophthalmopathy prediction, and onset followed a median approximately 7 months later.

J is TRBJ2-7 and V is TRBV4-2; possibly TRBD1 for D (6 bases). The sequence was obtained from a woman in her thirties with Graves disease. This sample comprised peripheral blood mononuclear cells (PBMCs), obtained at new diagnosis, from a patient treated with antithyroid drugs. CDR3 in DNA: TGTGCCAGCAGCCTAGAGGTGGGGGCACCCTACGAGCAGTACTTC. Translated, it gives CASSLEVGAPYEQYF.